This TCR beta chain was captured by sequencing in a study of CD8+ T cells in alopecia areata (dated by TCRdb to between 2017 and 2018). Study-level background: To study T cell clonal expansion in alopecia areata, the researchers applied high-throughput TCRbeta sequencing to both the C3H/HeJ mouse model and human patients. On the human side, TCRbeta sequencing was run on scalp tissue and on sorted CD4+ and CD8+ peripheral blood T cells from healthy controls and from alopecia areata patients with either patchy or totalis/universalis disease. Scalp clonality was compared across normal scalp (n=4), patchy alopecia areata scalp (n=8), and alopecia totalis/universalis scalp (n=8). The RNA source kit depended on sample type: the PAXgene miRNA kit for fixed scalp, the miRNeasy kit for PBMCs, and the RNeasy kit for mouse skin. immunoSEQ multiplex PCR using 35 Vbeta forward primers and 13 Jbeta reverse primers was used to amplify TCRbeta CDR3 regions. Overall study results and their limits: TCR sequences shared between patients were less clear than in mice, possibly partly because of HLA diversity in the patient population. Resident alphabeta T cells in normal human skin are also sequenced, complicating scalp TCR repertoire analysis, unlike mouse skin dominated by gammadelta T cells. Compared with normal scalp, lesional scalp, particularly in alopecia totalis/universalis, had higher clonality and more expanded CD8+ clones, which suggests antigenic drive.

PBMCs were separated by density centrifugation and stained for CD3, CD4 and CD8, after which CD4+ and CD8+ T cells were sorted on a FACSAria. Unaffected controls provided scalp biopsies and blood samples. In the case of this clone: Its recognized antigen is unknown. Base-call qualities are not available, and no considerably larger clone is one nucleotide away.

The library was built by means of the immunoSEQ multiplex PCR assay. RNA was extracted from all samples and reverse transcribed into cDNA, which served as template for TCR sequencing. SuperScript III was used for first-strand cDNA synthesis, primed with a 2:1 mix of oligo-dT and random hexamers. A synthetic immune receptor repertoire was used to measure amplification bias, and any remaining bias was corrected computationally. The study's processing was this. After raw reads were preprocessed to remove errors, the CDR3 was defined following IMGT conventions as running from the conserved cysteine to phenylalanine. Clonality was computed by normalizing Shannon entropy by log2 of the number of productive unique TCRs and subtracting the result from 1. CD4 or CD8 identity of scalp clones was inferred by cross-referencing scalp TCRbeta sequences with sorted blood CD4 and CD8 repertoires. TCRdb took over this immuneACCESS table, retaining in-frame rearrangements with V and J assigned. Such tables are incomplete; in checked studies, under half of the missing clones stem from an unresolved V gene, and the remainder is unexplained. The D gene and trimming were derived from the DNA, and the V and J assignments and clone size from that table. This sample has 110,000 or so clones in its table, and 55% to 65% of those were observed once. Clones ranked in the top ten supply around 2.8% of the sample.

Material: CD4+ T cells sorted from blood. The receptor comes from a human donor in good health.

The CDR3 sequence is CARSSVRDRQFF. The DNA reads as follows: TGTGCCAGAAGCTCCGTCCGGGACAGGCAGTTCTTC. The chain links TRBV5-3 with TRBJ2-1; TRBD1 fits 7 bases in the junction. TRBV5-3 is treated as an ORF (open reading frame) with a function not yet certain. V has 3 bases trimmed and J has 12 bases trimmed; junction bases matching no gene number 6. Its CDR3 holds 12 amino acids, cysteine through phenylalanine. Here the CDR3 DNA is all that survives: 36 bases in frame from base 1.